The 22 T cell receptor beta chains in this list originate from one sample, sequenced in a study of cytomegalovirus exposure and HLA in healthy donors. Primers: 60 Vbeta forward and 13 Jbeta reverse. Using immunoSEQ multiplex PCR, the repertoire was profiled, and TCRdb retains in-frame clones only, with some absent. The table records 90,000 to 140,000 clones, approximately 82% of them present only once. The specimen sequenced was PBMCs. These receptors all come from a man aged 40-55 years in good health and CMV-seropositive.

This clone was observed a few times. Germline and junction disagree at one end, which may indicate a read error. The rearrangement joins TRBV30 to TRBJ2-6, with 7 bases identical to TRBD1. The CDR3 sequence is 13 residues long. Germline CDR1 and CDR2: GTSNPN and SVGIG (reference sequence). The DNA of the CDR3 is TGTGCCTGGACCGGGACAGCCTACAACGGCCTGACTTTC. The encoded protein is CAWTGTAYNGLTF.

The chain joins TRBV12-5 to TRBJ2-5, with TRBD2 identical over 9 bases. The germline V gene has CDR1 LGHNT and CDR2 FRNRAP. V trimming: 2 bases; J trimming: 5 bases; junction bases outside the gene matches: 6. CDR3 length equals 15 residues. The CDR3 coding sequence is TGTGCTAGTGGTTTGATCCTAGCGGGAACGGAGACCCAGTACTTC. This encodes CASGLILAGTETQYF.

This clone was detected a few times. CDR3 loop: CASSPDFSYNEQFF. The CDR3 bases are TGTGCCAGCAGCCCGGACTTTTCCTACAATGAGCAGTTCTTC. The chain is built from TRBV9 and TRBJ2-1; a possible D gene is TRBD2 (5 bases). Trimming took 4 bases from V and 1 from J, leaving 9 bases between them. The CDR3 loop spans 14 amino acids. Germline V lookup: CDR1 SGDLS, CDR2 YYNGEE.

The rearrangement uses TRBV7-9 and TRBJ2-3, with 7 positions matching TRBD1. Germline V CDR1 and CDR2: SEHNR, FQNEAQ (reference sequence). Unmatched junction bases numbered 5, after V lost 5 bases and J lost 0 bases. The CDR3 is 15 amino acids. The CDR3 reads CASSQVGQSTDTQYF. CDR3 bases: TGTGCCAGCAGCCAGGTGGGACAGAGCACAGATACGCAGTATTTT.

The chain has TRBV7-2 and TRBJ2-7, with a possible D match to TRBD2 (5 bases). Trimming removed 2 bases at V and 0 bases at J, with 17 bases between. Germline-derived CDR1 and CDR2 are SGHTA and FQGNSA. The CDR3 totals 17 residues. CDR3 sequence reads: CASSLHSARTGSYEQYF. CDR3 in DNA: TGTGCCAGCAGCTTACATAGCGCCAGGACGGGCTCCTACGAGCAGTACTTC.

The gene calls are TRBV6-1 and TRBJ2-4; the D is unclear. Germline CDR1 reads MNHNS; CDR2 reads SASEGT. Trimming pared 10 bases from V and 1 base from J, leaving 17 bases between. The CDR3 loop spans 15 amino acids. CDR3 amino acids: CATSDSHKAKNIQYF. The CDR3 nucleotides read TGTGCCACATCCGACTCCCATAAGGCCAAAAACATTCAGTACTTC.

The chain uses TRBV6-4 and TRBJ2-1; 10 bases line up with TRBD2. J gave up 8 bases and V 0 bases, and 7 bases lay outside the gene matches. The length of the CDR3 is 16 residues. Germline assignment: CDR1 MRHNA and CDR2 SNTAGT. This CDR3 is CASSDSEREGPDEQFF. DNA of the CDR3: TGTGCCAGCAGTGACTCCGAGCGGGAGGGCCCGGATGAGCAGTTCTTC.

V gene TRBV9 combines with J gene TRBJ2-7, with 8 bases that match TRBD2. In germline, CDR1 is SGDLS, CDR2 YYNGEE. V shed 1 base, J shed 7 bases, and the junction held 7 bases outside the gene matches. The CDR3 consists of 14 residues. The CDR3 region is CASSVRTSRSEQYF. DNA of the CDR3: TGTGCCAGCAGCGTAAGGACTAGCAGGAGTGAGCAGTACTTC.

This chain connects TRBV18 to TRBJ2-2; a weak D match, TRBD1 (6 bases). CDR3 length: 16 amino acids. The germline V and J ends were trimmed by 0 bases and 7 bases, with 15 bases remaining between them. Looked up from germline, CDR1 is KGHSH and CDR2 is LQKENI. CDR3 sequence reads: CASSPPWGRESGELFF. CDR3 DNA sequence: TGTGCCAGCTCACCACCGTGGGGGCGCGAGAGCGGGGAGCTGTTTTTT.

Only a few counts were recorded for this clone. The chain couples TRBV11-3 to TRBJ1-6; TRBD1 matches at 12 bases. With V trimmed by 5 bases and J by 16 bases, 9 bases remained unmatched. The CDR3 runs 14 residues. The V gene's germline CDR1 is SGHNT and CDR2 YENEEA. CDR3 sequence: CASSGPGQGAKLHF. The DNA for the CDR3 is TGTGCCAGCAGCGGCCCGGGACAGGGGGCCAAACTCCACTTT.

The chain combines TRBV11-2 with TRBJ2-7; TRBD2 aligns across 11 bases. J lost 2 bases, V lost 1 base, and 1 base had no gene match. Germline CDR1 and CDR2: SGHAT and FQNNGV. The CDR3 length is 15 residues. DNA for the CDR3: TGTGCCAGCAGCTTAGTAGCGGGGGGGCCCTACGAGCAGTACTTC. This translates into CASSLVAGGPYEQYF.

The chain employs TRBV7-2 and TRBJ2-1; D not resolved. The CDR3 spans 14 residues. V was cut by 4 bases and J by 5 bases, with 12 bases left in between. Germline V gives CDR1 SGHTA, CDR2 FQGNSA. Written as DNA, the CDR3 is TGTGCCAGCAGCTCATACGAGCTTAACAATGAGCAGTTCTTC. Its protein is CASSSYELNNEQFF.

J is TRBJ1-1 and V is TRBV28, with D possibly TRBD1 on 5 matching bases. CDR1 and CDR2 (germline): MDHEN, SYDVKM. Between the trimmed V and J ends, which lost 3 bases and 5 bases, there was a span of 19 bases. This CDR3 has 16 residues. CDR3 DNA sequence: TGTGCCAGCAGTTTGGCCCGGGGCGGGGAGGAGACTGAAGCTTTCTTT. Translation gives CASSLARGGEETEAFF. The full variable domain, in which reference TRBV28 and TRBJ1-1 provide the parts outside the CDR3, is DVKVTQSSRYLVKRTGEKVFLECVQDMDHENMFWYRQDPGLGLRLIYFSYDVKMKEKGDIPEGYSVSREKKERFSLILESASTNQTSMYLCASSLARGGEETEAFFGQGTRLTVV.

This clone was counted only a few times. The V call is TRBV18, the J call TRBJ2-7; possible D gene TRBD1, 7 bases. This CDR3 comprises 15 residues. Looked up from germline, CDR1 is KGHSH and CDR2 is LQKENI. Trimming removed 0 bases at V and 3 bases at J, with 12 bases between. DNA for the CDR3: TGTGCCAGCTCACCACCGGGGGGACAGTTCTACGAGCAGTACTTC. Protein sequence: CASSPPGGQFYEQYF.

J is TRBJ2-1 and V is TRBV9; TRBD2 matches at 9 bases. The CDR3 totals 16 residues. V was pared by 1 base and J by 5 bases, with 7 bases of the junction left unmatched. Germline V gene lookup returns CDR1 SGDLS and CDR2 YYNGEE. The CDR3 protein is CASSVMASSGNNEQFF. The DNA of the CDR3 is TGTGCCAGCAGCGTAATGGCGTCTAGCGGGAACAATGAGCAGTTCTTC.

The V and J genes are TRBV29-1 and TRBJ2-1; 7 bases fit TRBD2. CDR3 length: 16 amino acids. V gave up 6 bases and J gave up 3 bases; unmatched junction bases: 14. From germline, CDR1 is SQVTM and CDR2 ANQGSEA. The CDR3 sequence: CSVRWEGPRNYNEQFF. The CDR3 DNA sequence: TGCAGCGTCCGGTGGGAGGGACCTAGGAACTACAATGAGCAGTTCTTC.

This chain connects TRBV5-4 to TRBJ2-4; TRBD2 aligns across 8 bases. Germline lookup yields CDR1 SGHNT and CDR2 YYREEE (reference sequence). The CDR3 sequence is 16 residues long. V shed 2 bases and J 7 bases; nucleotides not matched to a gene: 11. The CDR3, as DNA: TGTGCCAGCAGCTTCGGGGGGGCCCGGGGGGTGAACATTCAGTACTTC. It specifies CASSFGGARGVNIQYF.

This clone was seen only once. The CDR3 DNA reads as TGTGCCAGCAGCTTAGGAAGGGGGTTTGAAGGTGAAAAACTGTTTTTT. It encodes CASSLGRGFEGEKLFF. The chain uses TRBV7-9 and TRBJ1-4, with D perhaps matching TRBD1 (6 bases). The CDR3 sequence is 16 residues long. Looked up from germline, CDR1 is SEHNR and CDR2 is FQNEAQ (reference sequence). Trimming cost V 1 base and J 7 bases, with 16 bases left between them.

The rearrangement uses TRBV27 and TRBJ1-2, with 7 bases lining up with TRBD1. Germline lookup yields CDR1 MNHEY and CDR2 SMNVEV (reference sequence). This CDR3 region has 16 residues. The V and J ends lost 2 bases and 1 base, in that order; junction bases with no gene match: 7. CDR3 nucleotides: TGTGCCAGCAGTTTAAAGGGGGCGAAAATTAACTATGGCTACACCTTC. Protein product: CASSLKGAKINYGYTF.

The chain recombines TRBV30 with TRBJ2-7; TRBD2 aligns across 10 bases. V dropped 1 base and J dropped 4; count of bases not matched to a gene: 4. The CDR3 runs to 14 residues. Germline loops: CDR1 GTSNPN, CDR2 SVGIG (reference sequence). Here the CDR3 reads CAWSGWTSGYEQYF. In nucleotides, the CDR3 is TGTGCCTGGAGTGGATGGACTAGCGGATACGAGCAGTACTTC.

The CDR3 loop is CASSPRLDSYEQYF. CDR3 bases: TGTGCCAGCAGCCCCCGACTAGACTCCTACGAGCAGTACTTC. The chain is built from TRBV7-2 and TRBJ2-7; maybe TRBD2 (6 bases). V lost 5 bases and J 0 bases, leaving 11 bases between the germline ends. The CDR3 covers 14 residues. From germline, CDR1 is SGHTA and CDR2 FQGNSA.

The chain links TRBV19 to TRBJ2-2, with D possibly TRBD2 on 7 matching bases. V lost 1 base and J 5 bases, leaving 11 bases between the germline ends. The CDR3 sequence is 15 residues long. Germline lookup yields CDR1 LNHDA and CDR2 SQIVND (reference sequence). CDR3 sequence reads: CASSIVGGGTGELFF. CDR3 nucleotides: TGTGCCAGTAGTATAGTGGGAGGGGGGACCGGGGAGCTGTTTTTT.